The 7 T cell receptor beta chains reported below all come from one sample, sequenced in a study of T cell responses to AZD1222 COVID-19 vaccine. This table comes from immunoSEQ multiplex PCR, and its TCRdb copy is limited to in-frame clones, with some not included. This table has around 97,000 clones, 80% to 90% appearing once. The source material was peripheral blood, sampled on day 0 of AZD1222 vaccination. The receptors come from an adult in good health.

This sequence joins TRBV13 and TRBJ2-1; perhaps TRBD2 as D (5 bases). CDR3 size: 16 residues. V was trimmed by 2 bases and J by 4 bases, leaving 15 bases between them. Germline V gene lookup returns CDR1 PRHDT and CDR2 FYEKMQ (reference sequence). The CDR3 nucleotides read TGTGCCAGCAGCTTAACCCGAGGGATGTCGTACAATGAGCAGTTCTTC. Amino acids: CASSLTRGMSYNEQFF.

In its sample, this clone was seen a few times. The rearrangement joins TRBV3-1 (or the pseudogene TRBV3-2) to TRBJ2-1; D perhaps matches TRBD2 (6 bases). The CDR3 sequence is 16 residues long. CDR1 and CDR2 from the germline V gene are LGHDT and YNNKEL (reference sequence). The V and J ends lost 4 bases and 0 bases respectively, with 13 bases between them. The CDR3 nucleotides read TGTGCCAGCAGCCGAGAGGGAGGTAGCTCCTACAATGAGCAGTTCTTC. Translating gives CASSREGGSSYNEQFF.

The genes are TRBV7-2 and TRBJ2-5; D ambiguous. This CDR3 spans 12 amino acids. The V and J ends lost 1 base and 5 bases respectively, with 5 bases between them. Germline V gene sequence: CDR1 SGHTA, CDR2 FQGNSA. Here the CDR3 DNA reads TGTGCCAGCAGCTTAGATCTGGAGACCCAGTACTTC. Amino acid sequence: CASSLDLETQYF.

The chain carries TRBV7-8 and TRBJ2-7, with D uncertain. The germline V and J ends were trimmed by 1 base and 0 bases, with 16 bases remaining between them. This CDR3 comprises 17 residues. Germline V gives CDR1 SGHVS, CDR2 FQNEAQ. The CDR3 region has the DNA TGTGCCAGCAGCTTAGAAGGGCAGTCCTTTCCCTCCTACGAGCAGTACTTC. Its protein product is CASSLEGQSFPSYEQYF.

The chain recombines TRBV3-1 (or the pseudogene TRBV3-2) with TRBJ1-1; no clear D. Germline CDR1 and CDR2: LGHDT and YNNKEL (reference sequence). Trimming pared 2 bases from V and 7 bases from J, leaving 11 bases between. This CDR3 spans 13 amino acids. DNA for the CDR3: TGTGCCAGCAGCCAAACAAGTAAGTTTGAAGCTTTCTTT. Protein: CASSQTSKFEAFF.

The gene calls are TRBV25-1 and TRBJ2-3; D not resolved. The CDR3 is made up of 16 amino acids. The V gene lost 1 base and the J gene lost 4 bases, with 15 bases spanning the gap. The germline gives CDR1 MGHDK, CDR2 SYGVNS. As DNA, the CDR3 is TGTGCCAGCAGTGAATGGGGAAAGGGTAGCCCAGATACGCAGTATTTT. The encoded protein is CASSEWGKGSPDTQYF.

This clone has just one count. V gene TRBV14 combines with J gene TRBJ1-2; 11 bases line up with TRBD1. The length of the CDR3 is 16 residues. The V gene's germline CDR1 is SGHDN and CDR2 FVKESK. J gave up 4 bases and V 3 bases, and 7 bases lay outside the gene matches. The CDR3 here is CASSQPDRGQGYGYTF. In DNA, the CDR3 is TGTGCCAGCAGCCAGCCGGACAGGGGGCAAGGCTATGGCTACACCTTC. The full variable domain, rest sourced from reference TRBV14 and TRBJ1-2, is EAGVTQFPSHSVIEKGQTVTLRCDPISGHDNLYWYRRVMGKEIKFLLHFVKESKQDESGMPNNRFLAERTGGTYSTLKVQPAELEDSGVYFCASSQPDRGQGYGYTFGSGTRLTVV.